This T cell receptor beta chain appears in the sequencing data of a study of T cell responses to AZD1222 COVID-19 vaccine. The study, taken as a whole, reports: White British ancestry dominated among donors, who included more females, and clonal diversity was possibly underestimated.

Turning to this clone: The antigen is unknown.

Clones were read by immunoSEQ multiplex PCR, and TCRdb kept only the in-frame ones, dropping some. This sample has 190,000 or so clones; approximately 89% occur once, and the top ten carry 3.4%. The germline CDR1 and CDR2 sequences are MGHDK and SYGVNS. CDR3 length: 12 amino acids. V was clipped by 0 bases and J by 10 bases, with 9 bases between them. The chain has TRBV25-1 and TRBJ1-2, with TRBD1 as a possible D gene (5 bases). The origin of this receptor is an adult who received the AZD1222 COVID-19 vaccine. Sequencing was performed on peripheral blood, taken 28 days after the second AZD1222 dose. The CDR3 spells CASSEYGAPYTF. The CDR3 DNA follows: TGTGCCAGCAGTGAATATGGGGCGCCCTACACCTTC.